These T cell receptor beta chains were read from a single sample in a study of T cell changes during pregnancy in multiple sclerosis. Clones were read by immunoSEQ multiplex PCR, and TCRdb kept only the in-frame ones, dropping some. The sample consists of some 41,000 clones, roughly nine tenths of them appearing once. The sample consisted of CD4+ T cells from peripheral blood mononuclear cells, taken in the third trimester of pregnancy. Receptor source: a female donor in good health, enrolled as a control in a pregnancy study. The conserved cysteine and the conserved F or W are not part of the CDR3 here.

>TRBJ2-3|TRBV27|13
ASSLVVGGIDTQY
>TRBJ1-1|TRBV30|11
ASLGLSNTEAF
>TRBJ2-5|TRBV19|13
ASSLAVSSQETQY
>TRBJ2-2|TRBV5-1|13
ASSSPGQGNGELF
>TRBJ2-7|TRBV28|14
ASSFGGGVRRYEQY
>TRBJ2-2|TRBV11-3|16
ASSPGTSGTANTGELF
>TRBJ1-4|TRBV15|12
ATSRDRSNEKLF
>TRBJ2-7|TRBV10-3|11
AIMGQLSYEQY
>TRBJ2-7|TRBV7-8|13
ASSLGQVVVQEQY
>TRBJ2-1|TRBV7-2|13
ASSLAWSSYNEQF
>TRBJ1-6|TRBV14|13
ASSQEPLGSSPLH
>TRBJ1-1|TRBV9|12
ASTLTGGDTEAF
>TRBJ1-4|TRBV2|11
ASRQETNEKLF
>TRBJ2-1|TRBV5-1|15
ASSLWLAGGPGNEQF
>TRBJ2-3|TRBV6-5|14
ASSSTGTGGRNTQY
>TRBJ2-5|TRBV9|12
ASSVGTSRETQY
>TRBJ1-1|TRBV5-1|12
ASSLGPMNTEAF
>TRBJ1-3|TRBV19|12
ASLQGHSGNTIY
>TRBJ1-2|TRBV28|9
ASDRGDGYT
>TRBJ1-1|TRBV29-1|9
AGGHHTEAF
>TRBJ1-4|TRBV7-9|15
ASSLGRWDSTNEKLF
>TRBJ2-5|TRBV29-1|12
SVSRAGREETQY
>TRBJ2-3|TRBV5-4|12
ASTQRQGRDTQY
>TRBJ1-6|TRBV27|12
ASSWDRRNSPLH
>TRBJ1-5|TRBV7-2|12
ASSFDRGGQPQH
>TRBJ2-3|TRBV7-3|14
ASSFASGGGTDTQY
>TRBJ2-1|TRBV5-6|10
ASSPGQDEQF
>TRBJ1-2|TRBV2|10
ASSDRVYGYT
>TRBJ1-1|TRBV7-2|9
ASSLERKAF
>TRBJ1-2|TRBV18|13
ASSGTGTGNYGYT
>TRBJ2-3|TRBV6-5|13
ASSPNPSNRLPQY
>TRBJ2-1|TRBV7-6|13
ASSLYAVTYNEQF
>TRBJ1-4|TRBV5-1|12
ASSLGQGNEKLF
>TRBJ2-3|TRBV18|12
ASSRGGGTDTQY
>TRBJ1-5|TRBV7-9|11
ASSLRGNQPQH
>TRBJ2-5|TRBV11-1|13
ASSRWTSGQETQY
>TRBJ1-4|TRBV2|12
ASGGGTGNEKLF
>TRBJ1-5|TRBV5-7|15
ASSFRIAGGADQPQH
>TRBJ2-3|TRBV30|11
ASRTAGTDTQY
>TRBJ1-4|TRBV20-1|9
SARLYEKLF
>TRBJ2-3|TRBV6-1|13
ASSGLAGGTDTQY
>TRBJ1-3|TRBV9|14
ASSRRTGVSGNTIY
>TRBJ2-5|TRBV5-5|15
ASSFGVLAGSAETQY
>TRBJ1-5|TRBV5-1|12
ASSLGTGSQPQH
>TRBJ2-3|TRBV19|13
ASSKWTSVRDTQY
>TRBJ2-5|TRBV10-3|14
AISYDLAGGKETQY
>TRBJ1-4|TRBV27|12
ASSLIGEGEKLF
>TRBJ1-4|TRBV19|13
ASSPPGTGNEKLF
>TRBJ2-3|TRBV11-2|14
ASSRGPAGGADTQY
>TRBJ2-2|TRBV29-1|11
SVAPGGAGELF
>TRBJ1-5|TRBV19|13
ASSIDHRGWQPQH
>TRBJ2-7|TRBV6-5|12
ASSSTYSTYEQY
>TRBJ1-3|TRBV9|13
ASSARGSSGNTIY